This T cell receptor (beta chain) originates from a study of blood T cells in healthy people across ages. A second about 6 to 12 cycle PCR used barcoded and J-beta primers. MiXCR, applied by TCRdb to the 5' RACE reads, yields one record per CDR3 protein. The table lists about 570,000 distinct CDR3 sequences, roughly a quarter of them singletons. J lost 8 bases, V lost 5 bases, and 8 bases had no gene match. The CDR3 extends over 12 amino acids. The germline V gene encodes CDR1 SQVTM and CDR2 ANQGSEA. This rearrangement joins TRBV29-1 to TRBJ1-2; TRBD1 agrees at 7 bases. This clonotype was sampled from a woman aged 70-85 years in good health. Sequencing input: blood. This chain's CDR3 is CSVLQGLGGYTF. In nucleotides, the CDR3 is TGCAGCGTTTTACAGGGGTTGGGAGGCTACACCTTC.